The clone carrying this T cell receptor beta chain came up many times. The data stem from a study of T cells after yellow fever vaccination. TCRdb independently ran MiXCR on the 5' RACE reads; one entry per CDR3 protein. Here the sample spans 300,000 to 400,000 distinct CDR3 sequences, roughly 4.3% being singletons. Germline CDR1 is SGHRS and CDR2 is YFSETQ. This CDR3 spans 12 amino acids. Between the trimmed V and J ends, which lost 0 bases and 8 bases, there was a span of 6 bases. This material consisted of PBMCs, taken 5 days after the yellow fever booster vaccination. The rearrangement uses TRBV5-1 and TRBJ2-4; D gene ambiguous. This receptor was taken from a young man who received the YFV17D yellow fever vaccine. The CDR3 loop is CASSLGSDIQYF. The DNA of the CDR3 is TGCGCCAGCAGCTTGGGCAGCGACATTCAGTACTTC.